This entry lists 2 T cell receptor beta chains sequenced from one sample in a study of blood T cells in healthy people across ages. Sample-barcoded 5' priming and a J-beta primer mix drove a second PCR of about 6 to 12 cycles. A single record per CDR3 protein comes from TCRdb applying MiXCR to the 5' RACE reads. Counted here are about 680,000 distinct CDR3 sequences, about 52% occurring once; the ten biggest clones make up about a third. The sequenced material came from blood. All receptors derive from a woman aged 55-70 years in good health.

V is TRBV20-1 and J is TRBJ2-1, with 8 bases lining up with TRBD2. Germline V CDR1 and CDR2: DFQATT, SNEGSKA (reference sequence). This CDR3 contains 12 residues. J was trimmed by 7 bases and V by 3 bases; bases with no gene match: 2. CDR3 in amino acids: CSASGRGNEQFF. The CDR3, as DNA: TGCAGTGCTAGCGGGAGGGGGAATGAGCAGTTCTTC.

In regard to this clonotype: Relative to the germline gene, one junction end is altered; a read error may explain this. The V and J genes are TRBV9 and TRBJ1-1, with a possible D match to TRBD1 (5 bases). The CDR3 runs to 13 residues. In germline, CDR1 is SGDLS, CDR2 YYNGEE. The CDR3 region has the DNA TGTGCCAGCAGCGGAGGGGTGAACATTGAAGCTTTCTTT. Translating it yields CASSGGVNIEAFF. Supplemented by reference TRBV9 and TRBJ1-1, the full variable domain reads DSGVTQTPKHLITATGQRVTLRCSPRSGDLSVYWYQQSLDQGLQFLIQYYNGEERAKGNILERFSAQQFPDLHSELNLSSLELGDSALYFCASSGGVNIEAFFGQGTRLTVV.